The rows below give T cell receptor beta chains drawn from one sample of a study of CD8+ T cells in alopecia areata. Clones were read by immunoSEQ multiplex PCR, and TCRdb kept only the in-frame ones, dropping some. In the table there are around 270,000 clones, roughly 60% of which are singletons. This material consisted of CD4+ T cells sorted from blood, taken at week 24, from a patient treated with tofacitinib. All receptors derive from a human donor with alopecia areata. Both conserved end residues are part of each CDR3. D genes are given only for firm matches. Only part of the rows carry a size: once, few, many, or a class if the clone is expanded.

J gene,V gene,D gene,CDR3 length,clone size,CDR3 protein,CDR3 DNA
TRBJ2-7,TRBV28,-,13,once,CASSDSRSYEQYF,TGTGCCAGCAGTGACAGCCGATCCTACGAGCAGTACTTC
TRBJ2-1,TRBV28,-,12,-,CASSFSHNEQFF,TGTGCCAGCAGTTTCAGCCACAATGAGCAGTTCTTC
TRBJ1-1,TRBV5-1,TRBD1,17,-,CASSRRSLRQGITEAFF,TGCGCCAGCAGCCGTAGGTCTCTCCGACAGGGGATCACTGAAGCTTTCTTT
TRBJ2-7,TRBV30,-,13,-,CAWSRSGRNEQYF,TGTGCCTGGTCTCGCTCGGGGAGGAACGAGCAGTACTTC
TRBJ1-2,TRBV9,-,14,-,CASSVDGGHSGYTF,TGTGCCAGCAGCGTTGACGGAGGCCACAGTGGCTACACCTTC
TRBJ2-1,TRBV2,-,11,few,CASTLQGVQFF,TGTGCCAGCACTCTACAGGGAGTGCAGTTCTTC
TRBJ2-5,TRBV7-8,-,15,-,CASSLGYRNQETQYF,TGTGCCAGCAGCTTAGGCTATCGCAACCAAGAGACCCAGTACTTC
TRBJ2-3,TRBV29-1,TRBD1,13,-,CSGRQGATDTQYF,TGCAGCGGGAGACAGGGGGCAACAGATACGCAGTATTTT
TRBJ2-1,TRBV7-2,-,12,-,CASSLVADEQFF,TGTGCCAGCAGCTTAGTAGCGGATGAGCAGTTCTTC
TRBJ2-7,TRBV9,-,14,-,CASSTDSWGYEQYF,TGTGCCAGCAGCACGGACAGCTGGGGGTACGAGCAGTACTTC
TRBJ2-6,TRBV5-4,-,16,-,CASSLKGRSGANVLTF,TGTGCCAGCAGCCTTAAGGGCCGCTCTGGGGCCAACGTCCTGACTTTC
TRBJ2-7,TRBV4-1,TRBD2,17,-,CASSQAPTSGGTYEQYF,TGCGCCAGCAGCCAAGCCCCCACTAGCGGGGGGACCTACGAGCAGTACTTC
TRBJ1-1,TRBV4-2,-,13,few,CASSQDMRTEAFF,TGTGCCAGCAGCCAAGATATGAGAACTGAAGCTTTCTTT
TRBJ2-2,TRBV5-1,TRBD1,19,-,CASSLGWTGEFANTGELFF,TGCGCCAGCAGCTTGGGGTGGACAGGCGAGTTCGCGAACACCGGGGAGCTGTTTTTT
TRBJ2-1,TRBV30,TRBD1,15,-,CAWIRQGSSYNEQFF,TGTGCCTGGATTAGACAGGGTAGCTCCTACAATGAGCAGTTCTTC
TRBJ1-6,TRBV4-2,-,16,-,CASSQGGAGSLSPLHF,TGTGCCAGCAGCCAAGGGGGGGCCGGGAGTCTTTCACCCCTCCACTTT
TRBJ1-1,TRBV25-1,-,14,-,CASYTGRRNTEAFF,TGTGCCAGCTATACCGGACGGCGGAACACTGAAGCTTTCTTT
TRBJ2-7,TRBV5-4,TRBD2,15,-,CASTEGTRSSYEQYF,TGTGCCAGCACCGAGGGGACTAGAAGCTCCTACGAGCAGTACTTC
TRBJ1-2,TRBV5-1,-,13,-,CASSPPAMDGYTF,TGCGCCAGCAGCCCACCGGCCATGGATGGCTACACCTTC
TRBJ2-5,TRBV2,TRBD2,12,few,CASSGTSLTQYF,TGTGCCAGCAGCGGGACTAGCTTGACCCAGTACTTC
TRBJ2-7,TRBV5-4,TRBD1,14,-,CASSLDRGPYEQYF,TGTGCCAGCAGCTTGGACAGGGGGCCCTACGAGCAGTACTTC
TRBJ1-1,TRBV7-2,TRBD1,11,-,CASSMTGEAFF,TGTGCCAGCAGTATGACAGGGGAAGCTTTCTTT
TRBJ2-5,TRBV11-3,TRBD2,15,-,CASSMRTSGEETQYF,TGTGCCAGCAGCATGCGGACTAGCGGGGAGGAGACCCAGTACTTC
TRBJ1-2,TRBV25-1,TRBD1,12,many,CASNQGEYGYTF,TGTGCCAGCAACCAGGGGGAGTATGGCTACACCTTC
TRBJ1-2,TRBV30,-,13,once,CAWTLPPNYGYTF,TGTGCCTGGACCCTCCCCCCTAACTATGGCTACACCTTC
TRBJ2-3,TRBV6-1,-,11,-,CASSYADTQYF,TGTGCCAGCAGTTACGCAGATACGCAGTATTTT
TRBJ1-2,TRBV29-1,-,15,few,CSASYSGTSNYGYTF,TGCAGCGCATCTTATTCCGGGACGTCGAACTATGGCTACACCTTC
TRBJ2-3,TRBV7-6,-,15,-,CASRPTPDSTDTQYF,TGTGCCAGCAGACCTACTCCGGACAGCACAGATACGCAGTATTTT
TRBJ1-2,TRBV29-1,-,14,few,CSVVPKTTSYGYTF,TGCAGCGTTGTTCCGAAAACCACCAGCTATGGCTACACCTTC
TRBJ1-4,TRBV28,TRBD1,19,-,CASSLPMGTGGLLNEKLFF,TGTGCCAGCAGTTTACCGATGGGGACAGGGGGACTCCTTAATGAAAAACTGTTTTTT
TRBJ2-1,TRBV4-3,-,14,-,CASSVGLMINEQFF,TGCGCCAGCAGCGTGGGACTGATGATAAATGAGCAGTTCTTC
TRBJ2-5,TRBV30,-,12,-,CAGGRGLETQYF,TGTGCCGGGGGACGAGGCCTGGAGACCCAGTACTTC
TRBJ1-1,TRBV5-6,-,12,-,CASSPGPRAAFF,TGTGCCAGCAGCCCGGGCCCCCGGGCAGCTTTCTTT
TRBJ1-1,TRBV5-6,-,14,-,CASSPRLGGTEAFF,TGTGCCAGCAGCCCCCGTCTAGGGGGCACTGAAGCTTTCTTT
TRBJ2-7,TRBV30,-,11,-,CAWQVSYEQYF,TGTGCCTGGCAGGTTTCATACGAGCAGTACTTC
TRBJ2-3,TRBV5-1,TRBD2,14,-,CASSSGLAVDTQYF,TGCGCCAGCAGCTCAGGACTAGCAGTAGATACGCAGTATTTT
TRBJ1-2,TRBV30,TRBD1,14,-,CAWTGTGWNYGYTF,TGTGCCTGGACCGGGACAGGGTGGAACTATGGCTACACCTTC
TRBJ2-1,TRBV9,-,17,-,CASSVGQAQRGYNEQFF,TGTGCCAGCAGCGTAGGACAGGCCCAGAGGGGGTACAATGAGCAGTTCTTC
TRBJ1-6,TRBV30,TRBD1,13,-,CAWSGTANSPLHF,TGTGCCTGGAGCGGGACAGCAAATTCACCCCTCCACTTT
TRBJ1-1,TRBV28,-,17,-,CASSPHHRVVVDTEAFF,TGTGCCAGCAGTCCCCACCACAGAGTCGTAGTGGACACTGAAGCTTTCTTT
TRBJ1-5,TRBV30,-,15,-,CAWSVPRGIGQPQHF,TGTGCCTGGAGTGTACCTCGGGGAATAGGTCAGCCCCAGCATTTT
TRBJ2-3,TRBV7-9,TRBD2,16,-,CASSRAGGYSTDTQYF,TGTGCCAGCAGCCGAGCGGGGGGCTACAGCACAGATACGCAGTATTTT
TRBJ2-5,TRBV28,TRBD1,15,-,CATTDRGSKRETQYF,TGTGCCACGACGGACAGGGGAAGTAAAAGGGAGACCCAGTACTTC
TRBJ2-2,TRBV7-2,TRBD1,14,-,CASSRDRVSGELFF,TGTGCCAGCAGCCGCGACAGGGTTTCCGGGGAGCTGTTTTTT
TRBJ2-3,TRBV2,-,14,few,CASSDGQYTDTQYF,TGTGCCAGCAGTGATGGGCAGTACACAGATACGCAGTATTTT
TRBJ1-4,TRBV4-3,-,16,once,CASSPFRGATNEKLFF,TGCGCCAGCAGCCCGTTTAGGGGGGCAACTAATGAAAAACTGTTTTTT
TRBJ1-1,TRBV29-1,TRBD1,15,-,CSVGGLGTGATEAFF,TGCAGCGTTGGGGGTTTGGGGACAGGGGCCACTGAAGCTTTCTTT
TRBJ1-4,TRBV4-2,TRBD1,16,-,CASSQEPQGSDEKLFF,TGTGCCAGCAGCCAAGAGCCACAGGGGTCGGATGAAAAACTGTTTTTT
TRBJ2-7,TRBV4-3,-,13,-,CASSQVTSYEQYF,TGCGCCAGCAGCCAAGTTACCAGCTACGAGCAGTACTTC
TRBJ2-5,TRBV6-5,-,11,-,CASRLAETQYF,TGTGCCAGCAGGCTAGCAGAGACCCAGTACTTC
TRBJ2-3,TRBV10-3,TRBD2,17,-,CAIRSGSGGLRTDTQYF,TGTGCCATCAGAAGTGGAAGCGGGGGACTGCGCACAGATACGCAGTATTTT
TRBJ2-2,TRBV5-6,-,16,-,CASSLRLLGNTGELFF,TGTGCCAGCAGCTTACGACTCTTGGGGAACACCGGGGAGCTGTTTTTT
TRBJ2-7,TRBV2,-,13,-,CASSDGGFGEQYF,TGTGCCAGCAGTGACGGGGGATTCGGCGAGCAGTACTTC
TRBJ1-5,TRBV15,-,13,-,CATSREWRQPQHF,TGTGCCACCAGCAGAGAATGGCGTCAGCCCCAGCATTTT
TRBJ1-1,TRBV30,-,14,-,CAWSEARYGTEAFF,TGTGCCTGGAGTGAGGCCAGGTATGGTACTGAAGCTTTCTTT
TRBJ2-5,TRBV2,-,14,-,CASSINRALETQYF,TGTGCCAGCAGTATTAACAGGGCCTTGGAGACCCAGTACTTC
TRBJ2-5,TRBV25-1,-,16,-,CASSETRVGGRETQYF,TGTGCCAGCAGTGAAACACGGGTGGGTGGGCGAGAGACCCAGTACTTC
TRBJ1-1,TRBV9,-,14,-,CASSFGTPNTEAFF,TGTGCCAGCAGCTTCGGGACTCCGAACACTGAAGCTTTCTTT
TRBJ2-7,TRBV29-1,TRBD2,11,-,CSVGEGHEQYF,TGCAGCGTTGGGGAGGGCCACGAGCAGTACTTC
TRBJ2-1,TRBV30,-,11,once,CAWRSYNEQFF,TGTGCCTGGAGAAGCTACAATGAGCAGTTCTTC